The 2 T cell receptor beta chains reported below all come from one sample, sequenced in a study of somatic mutations in cytotoxic T cells in rheumatoid arthritis. Data came from immunoSEQ multiplex PCR; TCRdb stores just in-frame clones and leaves some out. The table shows some 18,000 clones, with about 74% occurring only once. Sequencing was performed on CD8+ T cells sorted from blood. Receptors originate from an adult with rheumatoid arthritis.

This sequence joins TRBV6-6 and TRBJ2-7, with D maybe TRBD1 (6 bases). With 6 bases removed from V and 1 base from J, the gap between germline ends came to 7 bases. Per germline, CDR1 MNHNY and CDR2 SVGAGI (reference sequence). CDR3 length: 12 residues. As DNA, the CDR3 is TGTGCCAGCAGCCAGGGGTCCTACGAGCAGTACTTC. It is translated as CASSQGSYEQYF.

Remarks on this clone: Mismatch with germline at one junction end may stem from a read error. The chain links TRBV9 to TRBJ2-2, with D maybe TRBD2 (6 bases). The germline CDR1 and CDR2 sequences are SGDLS and YYNGEE. This CDR3 region has 12 residues. The CDR3 protein is CASSTPWGELLF. The CDR3 coding sequence is TGTGCCAGCAGCACTCCCTGGGGGGAGCTGCTTTTT.